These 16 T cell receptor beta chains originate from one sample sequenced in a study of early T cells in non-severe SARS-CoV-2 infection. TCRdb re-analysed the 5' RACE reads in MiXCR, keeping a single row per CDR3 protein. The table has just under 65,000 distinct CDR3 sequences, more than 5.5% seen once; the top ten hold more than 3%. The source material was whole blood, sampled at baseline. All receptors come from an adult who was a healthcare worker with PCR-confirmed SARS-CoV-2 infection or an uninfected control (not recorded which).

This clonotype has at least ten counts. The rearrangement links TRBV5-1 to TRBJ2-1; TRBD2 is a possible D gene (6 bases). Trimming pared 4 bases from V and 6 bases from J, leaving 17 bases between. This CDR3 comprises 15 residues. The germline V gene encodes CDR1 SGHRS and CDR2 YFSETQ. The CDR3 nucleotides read TGCGCCAGCAGCACGGGACTTCCTTACCGCAATGAGCAGTTCTTC. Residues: CASSTGLPYRNEQFF.

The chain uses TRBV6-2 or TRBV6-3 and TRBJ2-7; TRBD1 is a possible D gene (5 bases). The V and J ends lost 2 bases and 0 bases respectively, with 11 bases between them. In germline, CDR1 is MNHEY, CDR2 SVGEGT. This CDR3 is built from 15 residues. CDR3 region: CASSYQDIPSYEQYF. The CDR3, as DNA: TGTGCCAGCAGTTACCAGGACATCCCCTCCTACGAGCAGTACTTC.

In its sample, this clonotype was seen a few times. The CDR3 spells CASSPPLQETQYF. DNA for the CDR3: TGTGCCAGCTCACCTCCACTCCAAGAGACCCAGTACTTC. The chain employs TRBV18 and TRBJ2-5; D is unresolved. Trimming pared 3 bases from V and 1 base from J, leaving 6 bases between. Germline CDR1 reads KGHSH; CDR2 reads LQKENI. The CDR3 runs 13 residues. Combining the CDR3 with reference TRBV18 and TRBJ2-5 gives the whole variable domain NAGVMQNPRHLVRRRGQEARLRCSPMKGHSHVYWYRQLPEEGLKFMVYLQKENIIDESGMPKERFSAEFPKEGPSILRIQQVVRGDSAAYFCASSPPLQETQYFGPGTRLLVL.

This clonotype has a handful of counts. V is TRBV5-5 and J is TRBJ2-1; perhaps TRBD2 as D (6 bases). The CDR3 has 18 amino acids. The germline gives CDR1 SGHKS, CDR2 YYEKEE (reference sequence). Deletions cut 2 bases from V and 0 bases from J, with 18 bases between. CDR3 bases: TGTGCCAGCAGCTTAGGTAGCGGAAACCGTCGCTCCTACAATGAGCAGTTCTTC. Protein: CASSLGSGNRRSYNEQFF. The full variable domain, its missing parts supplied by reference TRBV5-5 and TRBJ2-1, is DAGVTQSPTHLIKTRGQQVTLRCSPISGHKSVSWYQQVLGQGPQFIFQYYEKEERGRGNFPDRFSARQFPNYSSELNVNALLLGDSALYLCASSLGSGNRRSYNEQFFGPGTRLTVL.

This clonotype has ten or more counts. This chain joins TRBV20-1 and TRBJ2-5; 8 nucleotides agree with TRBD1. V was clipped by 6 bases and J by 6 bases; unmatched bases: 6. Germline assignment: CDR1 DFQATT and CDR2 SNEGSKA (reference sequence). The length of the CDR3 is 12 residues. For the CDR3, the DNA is TGCAGTGCCACAGGACAGGGACAGACCCAGTACTTC. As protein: CSATGQGQTQYF.

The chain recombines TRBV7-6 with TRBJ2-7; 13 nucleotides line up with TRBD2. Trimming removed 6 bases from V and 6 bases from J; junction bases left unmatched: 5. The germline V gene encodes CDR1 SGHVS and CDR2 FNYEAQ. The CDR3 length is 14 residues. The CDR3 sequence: CASSKGTSGTEQYF. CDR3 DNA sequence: TGTGCCAGCAGTAAAGGGACTAGCGGGACCGAGCAGTACTTC.

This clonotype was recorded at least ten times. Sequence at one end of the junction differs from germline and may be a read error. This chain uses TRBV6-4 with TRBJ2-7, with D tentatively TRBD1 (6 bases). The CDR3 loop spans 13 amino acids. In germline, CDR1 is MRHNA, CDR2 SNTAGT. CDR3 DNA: TGTGCCAGTAGTGGGGGCCACTCCTACGAGCAGTACTTC. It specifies CASSGGHSYEQYF.

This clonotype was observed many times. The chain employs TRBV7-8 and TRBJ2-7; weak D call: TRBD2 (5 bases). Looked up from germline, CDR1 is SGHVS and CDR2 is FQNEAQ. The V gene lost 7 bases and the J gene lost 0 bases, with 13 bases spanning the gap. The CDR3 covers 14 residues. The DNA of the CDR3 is TGTGCCAGCAAGAGCGGTAGGAGCTCCTACGAGCAGTACTTC. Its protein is CASKSGRSSYEQYF.

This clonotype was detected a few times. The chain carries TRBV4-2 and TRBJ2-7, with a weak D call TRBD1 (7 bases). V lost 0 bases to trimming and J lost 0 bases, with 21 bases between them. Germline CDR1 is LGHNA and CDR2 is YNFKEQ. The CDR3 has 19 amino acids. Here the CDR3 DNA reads TGTGCCAGCAGCCAAGAATCCCTAGGGGGGACAGAGAGCTCCTACGAGCAGTACTTC. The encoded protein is CASSQESLGGTESSYEQYF.

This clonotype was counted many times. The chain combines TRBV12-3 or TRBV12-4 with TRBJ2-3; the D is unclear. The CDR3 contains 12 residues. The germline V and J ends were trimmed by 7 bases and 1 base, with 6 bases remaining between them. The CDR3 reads CASTPRTDTQYF. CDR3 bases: TGTGCCAGCACCCCGCGCACAGATACGCAGTATTTT.

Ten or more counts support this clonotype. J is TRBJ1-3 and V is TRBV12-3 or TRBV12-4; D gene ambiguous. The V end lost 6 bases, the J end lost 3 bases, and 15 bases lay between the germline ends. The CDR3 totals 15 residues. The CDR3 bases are TGTGCCAGCAGGTATCCCGGACCGCTTGGAAACACCATATATTTT. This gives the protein CASRYPGPLGNTIYF.

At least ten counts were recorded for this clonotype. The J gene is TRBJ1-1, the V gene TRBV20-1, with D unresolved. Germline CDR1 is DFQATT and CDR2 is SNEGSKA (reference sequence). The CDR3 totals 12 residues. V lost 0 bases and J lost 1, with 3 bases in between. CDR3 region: CSARDTNTEAFF. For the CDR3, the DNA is TGCAGTGCTAGAGATACGAACACTGAAGCTTTCTTT.

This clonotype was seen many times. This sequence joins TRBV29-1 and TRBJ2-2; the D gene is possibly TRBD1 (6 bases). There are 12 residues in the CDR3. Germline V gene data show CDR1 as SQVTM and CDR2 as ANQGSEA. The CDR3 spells CSAEQGTGELFF. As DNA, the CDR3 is TGCAGTGCTGAACAGGGAACCGGGGAGCTGTTTTTT.

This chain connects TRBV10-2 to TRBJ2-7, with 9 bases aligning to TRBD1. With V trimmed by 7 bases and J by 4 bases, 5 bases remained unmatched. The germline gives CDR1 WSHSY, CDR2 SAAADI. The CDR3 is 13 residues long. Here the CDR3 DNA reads TGCGCCAGCAACGGACAGGGGATATACGAGCAGTACTTC. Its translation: CASNGQGIYEQYF.

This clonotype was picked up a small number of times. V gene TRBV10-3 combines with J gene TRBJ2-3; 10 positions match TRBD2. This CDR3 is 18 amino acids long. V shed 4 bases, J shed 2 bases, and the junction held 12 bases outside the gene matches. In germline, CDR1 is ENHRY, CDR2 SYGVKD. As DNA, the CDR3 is TGTGCCATCAGTGGAACGTCAAGCGGGAGGGGGATCACAGATACGCAGTATTTT. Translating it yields CAISGTSSGRGITDTQYF.

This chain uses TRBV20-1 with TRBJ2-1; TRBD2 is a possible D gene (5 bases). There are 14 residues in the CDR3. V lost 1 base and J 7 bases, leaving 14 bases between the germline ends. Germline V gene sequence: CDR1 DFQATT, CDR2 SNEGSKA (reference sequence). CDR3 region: CSARGVPGSNEQFF. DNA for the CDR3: TGCAGTGCTAGAGGCGTCCCGGGGTCGAATGAGCAGTTCTTC.